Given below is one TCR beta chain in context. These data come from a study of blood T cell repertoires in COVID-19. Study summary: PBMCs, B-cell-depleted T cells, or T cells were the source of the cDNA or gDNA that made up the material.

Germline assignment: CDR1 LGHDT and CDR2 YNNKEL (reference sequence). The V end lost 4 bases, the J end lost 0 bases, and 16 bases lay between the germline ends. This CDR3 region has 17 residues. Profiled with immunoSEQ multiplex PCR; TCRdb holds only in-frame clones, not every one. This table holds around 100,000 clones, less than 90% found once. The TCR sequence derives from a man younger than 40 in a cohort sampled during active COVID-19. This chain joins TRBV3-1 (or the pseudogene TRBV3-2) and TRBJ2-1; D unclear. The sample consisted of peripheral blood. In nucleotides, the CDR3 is TGTGCCAGCAGCCCCCGCCCGTATAGCTCCTCCTACAATGAGCAGTTCTTC. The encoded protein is CASSPRPYSSSYNEQFF.